A selection of T cell receptor beta chains follows, all from one sample in a study of preoperative IRX-2 immunotherapy in early breast cancer. Generated by immunoSEQ multiplex PCR, the TCRdb table keeps only in-frame clones and is missing some. Of 20,000 to 30,000 clones listed, roughly 75% are singletons. Here the sequenced sample was lymph node tissue, taken after IRX-2 immunotherapy. All receptors derive from a human donor with breast cancer. Both conserved end residues are trimmed from each CDR3.

TRBV2,ARSRDRARRDTQY
TRBV7-4,ASSLVFQRESHEQY
TRBV28,ASSSLISPGRREDTQY
TRBV19,ASSRDGGSGTQY
TRBV28,ASSQTNTEAF
TRBV9,ASRPFTNTGELF
TRBV6-7,ASSPRDYLSGANVLT
TRBV19,ASSIQPGQGHGYT
TRBV7-1,ASSLDPGRSYGYT
TRBV7-6,ASSFFTGGISSGANVLT
TRBV18,ASSPPSGGLNYGYT
TRBV6-4,ASSEPGRGLTEQF
TRBV10-2,ATRGFGIYNEQF
TRBV11-3,ASSLKGQGSSTFSNQPQH
TRBV9,AGGQGAGTIY
TRBV19,ASSRDRGDYEQY
TRBV5-1,ASSLGTRNTEAF
TRBV11-3,ASSLDPGGISNEKLF
TRBV10-2,ASTRAEREYEQF
TRBV7-4,ASSLSASHLTDTQY
TRBV11-3,ASSLNVGQGHGYT
TRBV7-7,ASSLTSTGPTVPQH
TRBV29-1,SAMNRDRTPYEQY
TRBV7-2,ASRDRGVTEAF
TRBV11-3,ASSLPDRTYGYT
TRBV6-8,ASRTGGSSYEQY
TRBV11-3,ASSLSGDRVEESDNEQF
TRBV14,ASSQEFKGVGELF